A single sample is the source of the 32 T cell receptor beta chains below, sequenced in a study of early T cells in non-severe SARS-CoV-2 infection. TCRdb re-called the 5' RACE reads with MiXCR, one entry per CDR3 protein. This repertoire shows fewer than 30,000 distinct CDR3 sequences, approximately 5% found once; its top ten account for approximately 3.9%. The sequenced sample was whole blood. These receptors came from an adult who was a healthcare worker with PCR-confirmed SARS-CoV-2 infection or an uninfected control (not recorded which).

This sequence joins TRBV19 and TRBJ2-7, with 7 bases that match TRBD2. Germline-derived CDR1 and CDR2 are LNHDA and SQIVND (reference sequence). Unmatched junction bases numbered 1, after V lost 3 bases and J lost 2 bases. CDR3 length equals 13 residues. The CDR3 nucleotides read TGTGCCAGTAGTATGAGCGGGGCCTACGAGCAGTACTTC. Protein: CASSMSGAYEQYF.

In its sample, this clonotype was seen once. The CDR3 DNA reads as TGCGCCAGCAGTGATATCTTACAGCAAGAGACCCAGTACTTC. This translates into CASSDILQQETQYF. The chain joins TRBV10-2 to TRBJ2-5, with D hard to call. V was shortened by 3 bases and J by 2 bases, with 10 bases between the two germline ends. Per the germline V gene, CDR1 is WSHSY and CDR2 is SAAADI. The CDR3 runs 14 residues.

This clonotype was seen many times. The V gene is TRBV5-1, the J gene TRBJ1-1; 9 nucleotides align to TRBD1. V gave up 6 bases and J gave up 1 base; unmatched junction bases: 7. The germline V gene has CDR1 SGHRS and CDR2 YFSETQ. The CDR3 extends over 15 amino acids. CDR3 DNA: TGCGCCAGCACCTGGACAGGGGCAACGAACACTGAAGCTTTCTTT. It is translated as CASTWTGATNTEAFF.

This sequence joins TRBV12-3 or TRBV12-4 and TRBJ1-2, with D unclear. The CDR3 has 16 amino acids. V lost 5 bases and J 6 bases, leaving 22 bases between the germline ends. CDR3 nucleotides: TGTGCCAGCAGTCCGCCTGGTGTGGGCCCCGGAGATGGCTACACCTTC. This codes for CASSPPGVGPGDGYTF.

The chain uses TRBV10-3 and TRBJ2-7, with a weak D call TRBD2 (6 bases). CDR1 is ENHRY and CDR2 is SYGVKD in the germline V gene. The CDR3 extends over 13 amino acids. Trimming pared 11 bases from V and 5 bases from J, leaving 19 bases between. The CDR3 protein is CASRRGEADEQYF. The CDR3 bases are TGTGCCTCCCGGCGCGGGGAGGCGGACGAGCAGTACTTC.

This clonotype occurred many times. This sequence joins TRBV6-5 and TRBJ1-6; D is unclear. The V gene lost 4 bases and the J gene lost 5 bases, with 6 bases spanning the gap. Germline CDR1 is MNHEY and CDR2 is SVGAGI. The CDR3 runs 13 residues. The CDR3 is CASSFTNNSPLHF. CDR3 bases: TGTGCCAGCAGTTTCACCAATAATTCACCCCTCCACTTT.

This clonotype showed up many times. The CDR3 nucleotides are TGTGCCAGCAGCTTAGAACGGTCGGACAGATCTATGAACACTGAAGCTTTCTTT. It codes for CASSLERSDRSMNTEAFF. The V gene is TRBV7-6, the J gene TRBJ1-1, with D perhaps TRBD1 (6 bases). The CDR3 sequence is 18 residues long. The germline CDR1 and CDR2 sequences are SGHVS and FNYEAQ. The V and J ends lost 1 base and 0 bases respectively, with 18 bases between them.

There are a few counts of this clonotype. The rearrangement links TRBV19 to TRBJ2-2, with 9 bases that match TRBD1. The V gene end was trimmed by 3 bases and the J gene end by 7 bases; junction bases not matched to a gene: 6. The CDR3 has 15 amino acids. Germline CDR1 and CDR2: LNHDA and SQIVND (reference sequence). CDR3 bases: TGTGCCAGTAGTATGGATGGGACAGGGCTCGGGGAGCTGTTTTTT. This codes for CASSMDGTGLGELFF. The complete variable domain, with remaining parts taken from reference TRBV19 and TRBJ2-2, reads DGGITQSPKYLFRKEGQNVTLSCEQNLNHDAMYWYRQDPGQGLRLIYYSQIVNDFQKGDIAEGYSVSREKKESFPLTVTSAQKNPTAFYLCASSMDGTGLGELFFGEGSRLTVL.

The gene calls are TRBV5-4 and TRBJ2-3; no firm D call. The CDR3 sequence is 13 residues long. V gave up 4 bases and J gave up 0 bases, with 6 bases separating them. CDR1 and CDR2 from the germline V gene are SGHNT and YYREEE (reference sequence). For the CDR3, the DNA is TGTGCCAGCAGCGCACCAAGCACAGATACGCAGTATTTT. Encoded protein: CASSAPSTDTQYF.

This clonotype qualifies as large (0.1 to 1%). This chain connects TRBV2 to TRBJ2-4; no reliable D call. The CDR3 is 17 residues long. The germline CDR1 and CDR2 sequences are SNHLY and FYNNEI. Trimming took off 1 base at V and 4 bases at J, with 17 bases between the two ends. CDR3 sequence: CASSEEQMGSRKNIQYF. DNA for the CDR3: TGTGCCAGCAGTGAAGAGCAAATGGGCAGCCGAAAAAACATTCAGTACTTC.

As concerns this clonotype: A read error may be the cause here, since a much bigger clone is one base away. J is TRBJ2-3 and V is TRBV20-1; 15 nucleotides align to TRBD2. From germline, CDR1 is DFQATT and CDR2 SNEGSKA (reference sequence). The CDR3 totals 18 residues. CDR3 coding DNA: TGCAGTGCTACCGGACTAGCGGGGGGGCTGGGGAGCACAGATACGCTGTATTTT. It encodes CSATGLAGGLGSTDTLYF.

This clonotype has at least ten counts. This rearrangement joins TRBV7-9 to TRBJ1-4; D is undetermined. Trimming left V 4 bases short and J 0 bases short, with 18 bases between. Germline CDR1 reads SEHNR; CDR2 reads FQNEAQ (reference sequence). The CDR3 totals 18 residues. The CDR3, as DNA: TGTGCCAGCAGCTCAAACCTAGGGAGAACCGCAACTAATGAAAAACTGTTTTTT. Amino acids: CASSSNLGRTATNEKLFF.

This clonotype showed up many times. V gene TRBV3-1 combines with J gene TRBJ2-3; tentatively, D is TRBD2 (6 bases). The CDR3 has 17 amino acids. The germline gives CDR1 LGHDT, CDR2 YNNKEL (reference sequence). Trimming stripped 4 bases from V and 2 bases from J, with 19 bases between. The CDR3 DNA reads as TGTGCCAGCAGCCCCCGGGGTTTGGCGGGGCCCACAGATACGCAGTATTTT. Encoded protein: CASSPRGLAGPTDTQYF.

This clonotype was seen at least ten times. The V and J genes are TRBV6-2 or TRBV6-3 and TRBJ1-3; a weak D match, TRBD1 (6 bases). The germline gives CDR1 MNHEY, CDR2 SVGEGT. The V end was cut by 6 bases, the J end by 4 bases, with 16 bases between. CDR3 length: 15 residues. CDR3 residues: CASRRDTSVGNTIYF. The CDR3 bases are TGTGCCAGCAGGCGGGACACCAGCGTCGGAAACACCATATATTTT.

This clonotype has a handful of counts. The V and J genes are TRBV4-2 and TRBJ1-1, with a possible D match to TRBD1 (6 bases). The germline CDR1 and CDR2 sequences are LGHNA and YNFKEQ. Trimming removed 0 bases from V and 3 bases from J, with 17 bases in between. The CDR3 spans 17 residues. DNA for the CDR3: TGTGCCAGCAGCCAAGATTTATCGGGGGCGCCCTACACTGAAGCTTTCTTT. Its protein is CASSQDLSGAPYTEAFF.

This clonotype is termed medium-sized. This sequence joins TRBV6-2 or TRBV6-3 and TRBJ2-1; the D gene is possibly TRBD2 (5 bases). There are 14 residues in the CDR3. Germline loops: CDR1 MNHEY, CDR2 SVGEGT. V was pared by 7 bases and J by 1 base, with 11 bases between. The CDR3 loop is CASTSGGSYNEQFF. The CDR3 bases are TGTGCCAGCACCAGCGGAGGATCCTACAATGAGCAGTTCTTC.

This clonotype has just a few counts. The chain employs TRBV2 and TRBJ2-5; either TRBD1 or TRBD2 may supply D (5 bases each). Germline V gene sequence: CDR1 SNHLY, CDR2 FYNNEI. The germline V and J ends were trimmed by 7 bases and 3 bases, with 18 bases remaining between them. This CDR3 has 15 residues. The CDR3 bases are TGTGCCAGCATTAAAGGGGCGGGTCCGGAAGAGACCCAGTACTTC. It codes for CASIKGAGPEETQYF.

The chain uses TRBV7-9 and TRBJ2-7, with D uncertain. The CDR3 has 14 residues. The V gene's germline CDR1 is SEHNR and CDR2 FQNEAQ (reference sequence). V dropped 5 bases and J dropped 3 bases, with 14 bases sitting between them. The CDR3 reads CASSTGSRFYEQYF. DNA for the CDR3: TGTGCCAGCAGCACCGGCAGCAGGTTCTACGAGCAGTACTTC.

The chain has TRBV6-5 and TRBJ2-7, with TRBD1 matching over 7 bases. The germline V gene has CDR1 MNHEY and CDR2 SVGAGI. V trimming: 5 bases; J trimming: 2 bases; junction bases outside the gene matches: 6. CDR3 length: 14 amino acids. The CDR3 nucleotides read TGTGCCAGCAGTAAAGACAGGGAGCCCTACGAGCAGTACTTC. Amino acid sequence: CASSKDREPYEQYF.

Many counts were recorded for this clonotype. The rearrangement uses TRBV27 and TRBJ2-7, with no clear D. The CDR3 has 14 residues. Between the trimmed V and J ends, which lost 4 bases and 0 bases, there was a span of 10 bases. From germline, CDR1 is MNHEY and CDR2 SMNVEV (reference sequence). The CDR3 loop is CASSSPGLSYEQYF. In DNA, the CDR3 is TGTGCCAGCAGTTCACCGGGCCTCTCCTACGAGCAGTACTTC.

This clonotype has a count of ten or more. J is TRBJ2-5 and V is TRBV7-3, with 8 nucleotides matching TRBD1. In germline, CDR1 is SGHTA, CDR2 FQGTGA. There are 13 residues in the CDR3. V lost 8 bases, J lost 3 bases, and 5 bases stayed unmatched. Written as DNA, the CDR3 is TGTGCCAGCGGACAGGGCCTTAAAGAGACCCAGTACTTC. Amino acids: CASGQGLKETQYF.

This clonotype was recorded many times. V is TRBV7-8 and J is TRBJ1-1; 8 bases line up with TRBD1. CDR3 size: 15 residues. Germline loops: CDR1 SGHVS, CDR2 FQNEAQ. Unmatched junction bases numbered 7, after V lost 4 bases and J lost 3 bases. Here the CDR3 DNA reads TGTGCCAGCAGCTCTGGGGGACAGGCTTACACTGAAGCTTTCTTT. It encodes CASSSGGQAYTEAFF.

There are many counts of this clonotype. DNA for the CDR3: TGCAGTGCCCGGGAGGACTATGGCTACACCTTC. Its translation: CSAREDYGYTF. The chain uses TRBV20-1 and TRBJ1-2, with no clear D. The CDR3 sequence is 11 residues long. The V gene lost 6 bases and the J gene lost 3 bases, with 8 bases spanning the gap. Germline CDR1 DFQATT, CDR2 SNEGSKA (reference sequence).

This clonotype was counted many times. This sequence joins TRBV4-3 and TRBJ1-2; D perhaps matches TRBD1 (6 bases). The CDR3 runs to 15 residues. Germline assignment: CDR1 LGHNA and CDR2 YSLEER. V shed 0 bases and J shed 4 bases, with 12 bases lying between them. The CDR3 region has the DNA TGCGCCAGCAGCCAAGATTCTGGGGGGGCCTATGGCTACACCTTC. Translated: CASSQDSGGAYGYTF.

This clonotype was observed many times. CDR3 sequence reads: CASSQGAGNQPQHF. CDR3 in DNA: TGCGCCAGCAGCCAGGGGGCTGGCAATCAGCCCCAGCATTTT. This chain connects TRBV5-1 to TRBJ1-5; 8 nucleotides agree with TRBD1. V was clipped by 4 bases and J by 2 bases; unmatched bases: 2. The CDR3 extends over 14 amino acids. Germline V gene lookup returns CDR1 SGHRS and CDR2 YFSETQ.

This clonotype showed up many times. This chain joins TRBV12-3 or TRBV12-4 and TRBJ1-2, with 7 bases fitting TRBD1. The V and J ends lost 6 bases and 4 bases, in that order; junction bases with no gene match: 8. This CDR3 contains 14 residues. CDR3 sequence (DNA): TGTGCCAGCAGGACGACAGGGCTAACCTATGGCTACACCTTC. Translated: CASRTTGLTYGYTF.

This clonotype was counted many times. This chain links TRBV19 with TRBJ1-1; 7 bases line up with TRBD1. The germline V gene encodes CDR1 LNHDA and CDR2 SQIVND (reference sequence). The length of the CDR3 is 15 residues. The V segment lost 6 bases and the J segment 3 bases; nucleotides outside the gene matches: 10. CDR3 nucleotides: TGTGCCAGTAGGGAAGAACAGGGGATTGACACTGAAGCTTTCTTT. Its protein product is CASREEQGIDTEAFF.

At least ten counts were recorded for this clonotype. The rearrangement joins TRBV11-2 to TRBJ2-5; TRBD2 aligns across 9 bases. The CDR3 is made up of 16 amino acids. With 3 bases clipped from V and 0 bases from J, the junction kept 5 bases outside the gene matches. CDR1 and CDR2 from the germline V gene are SGHAT and FQNNGV. The CDR3 loop is CASSLTSGTYQETQYF. The CDR3, as DNA: TGTGCCAGCAGCTTGACTAGCGGAACGTACCAAGAGACCCAGTACTTC.

Concerning this clonotype: The conserved phenylalanine or tryptophan normally closing the CDR3 is absent here, so this likely arose from a read error. J is TRBJ2-3 and V is TRBV6-5; the match to TRBD2 covers 11 bases. There are 17 residues in the CDR3. J was trimmed by 1 base and V by 7 bases; bases with no gene match: 10. Germline V CDR1 and CDR2: MNHEY, SVGAGI. The CDR3 bases are TGTGCCAGCACCTCCCCCCTGGGACTAGCGGGCACAGATACGCAGTATTTA. Amino acids: CASTSPLGLAGTDTQYL.

This clonotype was found a few times. V usage is TRBV19 and J usage is TRBJ1-5; D unresolved. The V end lost 3 bases, the J end lost 5 bases, and 8 bases lay between the germline ends. CDR1 and CDR2 (germline): LNHDA, SQIVND (reference sequence). CDR3 size: 13 residues. For the CDR3, the DNA is TGTGCCAGTAGTATCGGGCTGGATCAGCCCCAGCATTTT. Residues: CASSIGLDQPQHF.

This clonotype has more than one count but fewer than ten. The chain couples TRBV2 to TRBJ1-6; 9 bases align to TRBD1. The CDR3 length is 15 residues. Trimming cost V 1 base and J 7 bases; bases outside gene matches: 2. Germline V gene data show CDR1 as SNHLY and CDR2 as FYNNEI. CDR3 region: CASSEEGTGNSPLHF. The CDR3 DNA reads TGTGCCAGCAGTGAAGAAGGGACAGGGAATTCACCCCTCCACTTT.

V and J are TRBV24-1 and TRBJ1-1; D perhaps matches TRBD1 (6 bases). Trimming took 8 bases from V and 1 from J, leaving 10 bases between them. The CDR3 has 13 amino acids. Germline-derived CDR1 and CDR2 are KGHDR and SFDVKD. The CDR3 coding sequence is TGTGCCACCATGGGACAACCGAACACTGAAGCTTTCTTT. This translates into CATMGQPNTEAFF.